These T cell receptor beta chains were read from a single sample in a study of cytomegalovirus exposure and HLA in healthy donors. Here immunoSEQ multiplex PCR was the method, and the copy in TCRdb shows in-frame clones only, minus some. The profile shows roughly 150,000 clones, approximately 84% of them singletons. Sequencing was performed on PBMCs. The source of these receptors is a woman between 18 and 30 years old in good health and CMV-seronegative. The CDR3 runs from the conserved cysteine through the conserved F or W. The D gene is left open where the match is weak.

v_gene	d_gene	j_gene	CDR3aa
TRBV28	-	TRBJ1-3	CASSFSTGPGNTIYF
TRBV4-2	TRBD2	TRBJ2-7	CASSQDWTSGRSYEQYF
TRBV21-1	-	TRBJ1-5	CASSKQADSNQPQHF
TRBV18	-	TRBJ1-3	CASSTPGSRGNTIYF
TRBV2	-	TRBJ1-2	CASRAGQNYGYTF
TRBV7-6	-	TRBJ1-6	CASSPQGYGLSSPLHF
TRBV4-2	-	TRBJ2-2	CASSQDYYTGELFF
TRBV6-1	-	TRBJ1-1	CASSPRPLQAFF
TRBV30	-	TRBJ1-4	CAWTPGKIEEKLFF
TRBV2	TRBD1	TRBJ1-2	CASRAGTGHGYTF
TRBV21-1	-	TRBJ2-7	CASSSPPMGAYEQYF
TRBV6-5	-	TRBJ1-6	CASNSGQMLNSPLHF
TRBV28	-	TRBJ1-4	CASSLTDTHEKLFF
TRBV11-3	TRBD2	TRBJ2-1	CASSSSGRYNEQFF
TRBV2	TRBD2	TRBJ2-7	CASRVEAGKSSYEQYF
TRBV14	-	TRBJ2-2	CASSQDAALTGELFF
TRBV28	-	TRBJ2-5	CASSSPFGGKTQYF
TRBV5-5	TRBD1	TRBJ2-6	CASSTTGAPVLTF
TRBV21-1	-	TRBJ2-7	CASSDRQGGTYEQYF
TRBV7-3	TRBD2	TRBJ2-2	CASSSLAGAGELFF
TRBV4-3	TRBD2	TRBJ2-1	CASSQGPSGVYNEQFF
TRBV7-2	TRBD2	TRBJ2-7	CASSLPAGGSYEQYF
TRBV5-1	TRBD2	TRBJ2-3	CASHIGLAPSTDTQYF
TRBV11-2	-	TRBJ1-3	CASSLQALSGNTIYF
TRBV25-1	-	TRBJ2-3	CASSDGATTDTQYF
TRBV7-2	-	TRBJ2-3	CASSPGSLTDTQYF
TRBV30	-	TRBJ2-2	CAWSVYTGELFF
TRBV2	TRBD1	TRBJ1-5	CASMRERDRDQPQHF
TRBV5-4	TRBD2	TRBJ2-7	CASSLGGGAFEQYF
TRBV4-2	TRBD2	TRBJ2-3	CASSPRRGGVADTQYF
TRBV28	-	TRBJ1-2	CASSLGGLYGYTF
TRBV4-2	TRBD2	TRBJ2-7	CASSQGLAGRYEQYF
TRBV10-1	-	TRBJ2-7	CASSDPRDPYEQYF
TRBV7-2	TRBD2	TRBJ2-1	CASSLAGTNIDEQFF
TRBV10-3	-	TRBJ1-2	CAISVGRSKANYGYTF
TRBV18	TRBD2	TRBJ2-1	CASSPEGDPSGVLASYNEQFF
TRBV10-3	-	TRBJ2-7	CAISDSGAGIYEQYF